Following are 24 T cell receptor beta chains from one sample sequenced in a study of cytomegalovirus exposure and HLA in healthy donors. This PCR relied on a set of 60 Vbeta primers and 13 Jbeta primers. Clones were read by immunoSEQ multiplex PCR, and TCRdb kept only the in-frame ones, dropping some. The sample carries more than 110,000 clones, approximately 82% recorded once. Sequencing used PBMCs. Every receptor here comes from a man aged 30-40 years in good health and CMV-seropositive.

The sample holds one count of this clone. The V gene is TRBV7-8, the J gene TRBJ2-3; unclear D gene. This CDR3 has 14 residues. V gave up 3 bases and J gave up 0 bases, with 7 bases separating them. The germline V gene encodes CDR1 SGHVS and CDR2 FQNEAQ. Here the CDR3 reads CASSLAESTDTQYF. The CDR3 region has the DNA TGTGCCAGCAGCTTGGCGGAAAGCACAGATACGCAGTATTTT.

This sequence joins TRBV9 and TRBJ2-3; 9 nucleotides agree with TRBD2. The germline gives CDR1 SGDLS, CDR2 YYNGEE. The CDR3 totals 15 residues. V lost 3 bases and J lost 5; bases outside the gene matches: 7. This CDR3 reads CASSGLAEFIDTQYF. In DNA, the CDR3 is TGTGCCAGCAGCGGACTAGCGGAATTTATAGATACGCAGTATTTT.

This sequence joins TRBV7-3 and TRBJ2-1; possibly TRBD1 for D (5 bases). The CDR3 contains 12 residues. Trimming removed 0 bases from V and 13 bases from J, with 10 bases in between. Germline V CDR1 and CDR2: SGHTA, FQGTGA. The CDR3 sequence: CASSLTDKFQFF. The CDR3 DNA sequence: TGTGCCAGCAGCTTAACGGACAAATTCCAGTTCTTC. Based on the CDR3 plus reference TRBV7-3 and TRBJ2-1, the full variable domain is GAGVSQTPSNKVTEKGKYVELRCDPISGHTALYWYRQSLGQGPEFLIYFQGTGAADDSGLPNDRFFAVRPEGSVSTLKIQRTERGDSAVYLCASSLTDKFQFFGPGTRLTVL.

The chain links TRBV29-1 to TRBJ1-2; D is possibly TRBD1 (5 bases). The germline CDR1 and CDR2 sequences are SQVTM and ANQGSEA. V lost 7 bases to trimming and J lost 4 bases, with 13 bases between them. The CDR3 runs 12 residues. Here the CDR3 reads CSAETDPYGYTF. The CDR3, as DNA: TGCAGCGCTGAGACAGACCCCTATGGCTACACCTTC. Full variable domain (rest looked up from reference TRBV29-1 and TRBJ1-2): SAVISQKPSRDICQRGTSLTIQCQVDSQVTMMFWYRQQPGQSLTLIATANQGSEATYESGFVIDKFPISRPNLTFSTLTVSNMSPEDSSIYLCSAETDPYGYTFGSGTRLTVV.

The chain combines TRBV11-3 with TRBJ2-3, with 12 bases fitting TRBD1. J was trimmed by 3 bases and V by 4 bases; bases with no gene match: 8. The CDR3 contains 17 residues. Germline V gene sequence: CDR1 SGHNT, CDR2 YENEEA. The CDR3 DNA reads TGTGCCAGCAGCTCGGGACAGGGGGCGAGGCTGACAGATACGCAGTATTTT. It is translated as CASSSGQGARLTDTQYF.

V and J are TRBV28 and TRBJ2-1; D unresolved. This CDR3 contains 15 residues. Per germline, CDR1 MDHEN and CDR2 SYDVKM. Deletions cut 2 bases from V and 3 bases from J, with 11 bases between. CDR3 protein: CASSLEPPDYNEQFF. In DNA form, the CDR3 reads TGTGCCAGCAGTTTAGAACCGCCAGACTACAATGAGCAGTTCTTC. Based on the CDR3 plus reference TRBV28 and TRBJ2-1, the full variable domain is DVKVTQSSRYLVKRTGEKVFLECVQDMDHENMFWYRQDPGLGLRLIYFSYDVKMKEKGDIPEGYSVSREKKERFSLILESASTNQTSMYLCASSLEPPDYNEQFFGPGTRLTVL.

This chain uses TRBV6-5 with TRBJ2-3; D gene ambiguous. The CDR3 loop spans 16 amino acids. V shed 0 bases and J shed 4 bases, with 14 bases lying between them. CDR1 MNHEY and CDR2 SVGAGI come from the germline V gene. In DNA, the CDR3 is TGTGCCAGCAGTTACTCCTACTCCCGGTCGGCAGATACGCAGTATTTT. It encodes CASSYSYSRSADTQYF.

A single count supports this clone. CDR3 loop: CASTHREWHQETQYF. CDR3 coding DNA: TGTGCCAGCACCCACAGGGAGTGGCACCAAGAGACCCAGTACTTC. The chain recombines TRBV6-1 with TRBJ2-5, with TRBD1 as a possible D gene (6 bases). Germline V gene data show CDR1 as MNHNS and CDR2 as SASEGT. The CDR3 consists of 15 residues. The germline V and J ends were trimmed by 7 bases and 0 bases, with 15 bases remaining between them.

This chain links TRBV7-9 with TRBJ1-4; D ambiguous. CDR3 length: 14 residues. Germline CDR1 reads SEHNR; CDR2 reads FQNEAQ (reference sequence). The germline V and J ends were trimmed by 5 bases and 8 bases, with 15 bases remaining between them. CDR3 sequence (DNA): TGTGCCAGCAGCCCGACTCCCTCGGTGGAAAAACTGTTTTTT. Protein: CASSPTPSVEKLFF.

This chain links TRBV5-1 with TRBJ2-1, with TRBD2 as a possible D gene (6 bases). CDR1 and CDR2 from the germline V gene are SGHRS and YFSETQ. The germline V and J ends were trimmed by 0 bases and 3 bases, with 7 bases remaining between them. The CDR3 has 14 amino acids. CDR3 DNA sequence: TGCGCCAGCAGCTTGGGGGACTTCTACAATGAGCAGTTCTTC. It encodes CASSLGDFYNEQFF.

This clone was picked up a small number of times. The chain joins TRBV6-1 to TRBJ1-5, with D perhaps TRBD1 (5 bases). Trimming cost V 6 bases and J 0 bases, with 12 bases left between them. Germline CDR1 is MNHNS and CDR2 is SASEGT. This CDR3 contains 15 residues. The CDR3 loop reads CASRGGEYSNQPQHF. The CDR3 coding sequence is TGTGCCAGCAGGGGAGGGGAGTATAGCAATCAGCCCCAGCATTTT.

V is TRBV5-3 and J is TRBJ2-2, with 10 positions matching TRBD1. TRBV5-3 is an open reading frame whose function is uncertain. This CDR3 has 16 residues. V lost 4 bases, J lost 2 bases, and 5 bases stayed unmatched. The CDR3 spells CARSPGTGVNTGELFF. CDR3 DNA: TGTGCCAGAAGCCCCGGGACAGGGGTTAACACCGGGGAGCTGTTTTTT.

This chain uses TRBV30 with TRBJ1-3, with a tentative D call TRBD1 (6 bases). The CDR3 length is 12 residues. Germline lookup yields CDR1 GTSNPN and CDR2 SVGIG (reference sequence). With 1 base removed from V and 7 bases from J, the gap between germline ends came to 8 bases. CDR3 sequence: CAWSERGNTIYF. CDR3 nucleotides: TGTGCCTGGAGTGAAAGGGGGAACACCATATATTTT.

The chain recombines TRBV6-7 with TRBJ2-7; perhaps TRBD2 as D (6 bases). TRBV6-7 is an ORF for which the function is uncertain. V lost 6 bases to trimming and J lost 3 bases, with 9 bases between them. This CDR3 spans 12 amino acids. The CDR3 protein is CASSGRDYEQYF. The DNA of the CDR3 is TGTGCCAGCAGCGGGCGGGACTACGAGCAGTACTTC.

This clone is a singleton in its sample. V and J are TRBV5-4 and TRBJ2-3; 7 bases map to TRBD2. The CDR3 has 15 residues. V gave up 4 bases and J gave up 5 bases; unmatched junction bases: 10. Germline CDR1 SGHNT, CDR2 YYREEE (reference sequence). CDR3 coding DNA: TGTGCCAGCAGCCCGGGGGGAGGCCTTGGAGATACGCAGTATTTT. Translated: CASSPGGGLGDTQYF. Based on the CDR3 plus reference TRBV5-4 and TRBJ2-3, the full variable domain is ETGVTQSPTHLIKTRGQQVTLRCSSQSGHNTVSWYQQALGQGPQFIFQYYREEENGRGNFPPRFSGLQFPNYSSELNVNALELDDSALYLCASSPGGGLGDTQYFGPGTRLTVL.

J is TRBJ2-7 and V is TRBV15; unclear D gene. CDR3 length: 14 residues. Germline V gene data show CDR1 as LNHNV and CDR2 as YYDKDF (reference sequence). V was pared by 0 bases and J by 0 bases, with 6 bases between. The CDR3 loop is CATSRERYSYEQYF. In DNA form, the CDR3 reads TGTGCCACCAGCAGAGAGAGGTACTCCTACGAGCAGTACTTC.

The chain is built from TRBV25-1 and TRBJ1-2, with 7 bases fitting TRBD1. Germline V lookup: CDR1 MGHDK, CDR2 SYGVNS. V lost 2 bases, J lost 4 bases, and 4 bases stayed unmatched. The CDR3 totals 14 residues. The CDR3 loop reads CASSEQGVSYGYTF. The CDR3 nucleotides read TGTGCCAGCAGTGAACAGGGGGTCTCCTATGGCTACACCTTC.

V usage is TRBV7-9 and J usage is TRBJ1-1, with 7 bases fitting TRBD1. The CDR3 totals 14 residues. Looked up from germline, CDR1 is SEHNR and CDR2 is FQNEAQ (reference sequence). V was clipped by 3 bases and J by 3 bases; unmatched bases: 4. The CDR3 DNA is TGTGCCAGCAGCTTGACAGGGAAGCACACTGAAGCTTTCTTT. Its protein product is CASSLTGKHTEAFF.

The CDR3 spells CASRGSSNQPQHF. Here the CDR3 DNA reads TGTGCCAGTAGGGGCAGTAGCAATCAGCCCCAGCATTTT. J is TRBJ1-5 and V is TRBV19; D not certain. Germline V gives CDR1 LNHDA, CDR2 SQIVND (reference sequence). The ends were cut back, 6 bases at V and 0 bases at J, with 6 bases in the middle. The CDR3 runs to 13 residues.

The J gene is TRBJ2-1, the V gene TRBV28; D not resolved. In germline, CDR1 is MDHEN, CDR2 SYDVKM. This CDR3 spans 15 amino acids. With 6 bases removed from V and 0 bases from J, the gap between germline ends came to 12 bases. The CDR3 sequence: CASSRRLVSYNEQFF. Written as DNA, the CDR3 is TGTGCCAGCAGCCGCAGACTGGTCTCCTACAATGAGCAGTTCTTC. The whole variable domain, filled in from reference TRBV28 and TRBJ2-1, reads DVKVTQSSRYLVKRTGEKVFLECVQDMDHENMFWYRQDPGLGLRLIYFSYDVKMKEKGDIPEGYSVSREKKERFSLILESASTNQTSMYLCASSRRLVSYNEQFFGPGTRLTVL.

The chain is built from TRBV6-5 and TRBJ1-2; no clear D gene. V shed 7 bases and J shed 6 bases, with 21 bases lying between them. Germline lookup yields CDR1 MNHEY and CDR2 SVGAGI. The CDR3 runs to 15 residues. The CDR3 nucleotides are TGTGCCAGCATCTCCGACCCGGGGAGGGCGGATGGCTACACCTTC. Translation: CASISDPGRADGYTF.

CDR3 protein: CASSPREGGAGGYTF. For the CDR3, the DNA is TGTGCCAGCAGCCCCCGGGAGGGGGGGGCGGGGGGCTACACCTTC. The V gene is TRBV7-8, the J gene TRBJ1-2; D is perhaps TRBD1 (6 bases). The CDR3 sequence is 15 residues long. Trimming took 5 bases from V and 8 from J, leaving 21 bases between them. The germline CDR1 and CDR2 sequences are SGHVS and FQNEAQ. Together with reference TRBV7-8 and TRBJ1-2, the CDR3 gives the full variable domain: GAGVSQSPRYKVAKRGQDVALRCDPISGHVSLFWYQQALGQGPEFLTYFQNEAQLDKSGLPSDRFFAERPEGSVSTLKIQRTQQEDSAVYLCASSPREGGAGGYTFGSGTRLTVV.

This clone showed up just a few times. The chain carries TRBV6-5 and TRBJ1-4, with D unresolved. The V end was cut by 6 bases, the J end by 7 bases, with 12 bases between. Germline assignment: CDR1 MNHEY and CDR2 SVGAGI. This CDR3 is built from 13 residues. In DNA, the CDR3 is TGTGCCAGCAGCCGAGCTCGGGGTGAAAAACTGTTTTTT. Protein: CASSRARGEKLFF.

The chain links TRBV9 to TRBJ2-5; 8 bases align to TRBD2. Unmatched junction bases numbered 9, after V lost 0 bases and J lost 5 bases. The CDR3 covers 16 residues. Germline V CDR1 and CDR2: SGDLS, YYNGEE. For the CDR3, the DNA is TGTGCCAGCAGCGTAGGAAATAGCGGGATAGGCGAGACCCAGTACTTC. Translation gives CASSVGNSGIGETQYF.